This record concerns one T cell receptor beta chain sequence. This clonotype has at least ten counts. What this receptor recognizes is not known. Base qualities are not provided; no much larger clone lies one nucleotide away. The data were taken from a study of T cell repertoires in cytomegalovirus infection (dated by TCRdb to about 2019). For the study in its entirety: Alongside well-studied HLA-B-restricted epitopes, the peptide stimulations were aimed at recently identified HLA-C-restricted CMV epitopes, whose presentation resists viral immunomodulation. The HLA type of each donor mattered for the analysis, because public TCR beta signatures pointed to carriage of CMV infection along with the matching HLA type. Summary of the overall study and its limitations: In both this cohort and an independent roughly 350-donor cohort, the cumulative frequency of public TCR beta family members distinguished carriers of CMV infection plus the relevant HLA type. The ex vivo response was dominated by HLA-C-restricted CMV-specific TCR beta clonotypes, which also provided the single most frequent clonotype in two of eight donors.

Reading from cysteine to phenylalanine, the CDR3 counts 14 amino acids. CDR3 DNA is the only sequence kept; it has 42 bases, read in frame from the first base. CDR1 and CDR2 are read off the germline V gene as SGHTA and FQGNSA. At the junction V is shortened by 8 bases and J by 1 base, with 13 bases in between. Sequenced on an Illumina HiSeq 1500. The public reads were run again by TCRdb, first through fastp at Q25 and then through MiXCR, and only productive beta chains were kept. CDR3 protein duplicates are merged, each entry listing the most common genes and DNA. The sample includes around 570,000 distinct CDR3 sequences, with approximately 40% observed a single time. The ten largest clonotypes hold around 48% of the sample. Explained via the paper, the treatment or condition label denotes: in vitro stimulation with specific CMV peptide epitopes to enrich CMV-specific T cells.

This chain joins TRBV7-2 to TRBJ2-3, with the D gene uncertain. This TCR derives from a human donor in good health (CMV status not recorded). Some clones in this sample may be carry-over from other donors' samples. Here the sequenced sample was cultured PBMCs, taken from culture after CMV antigen stimulation. The CDR3 reads as follows: CASGFLGGTDTQYF. The sequence in DNA is TGTGCCAGCGGATTTCTAGGCGGCACAGATACGCAGTATTTT.